The clone carrying this T cell receptor beta chain was counted once. Per germline, CDR1 SNHLY and CDR2 FYNNEI. V was clipped by 7 bases and J by 4 bases; unmatched bases: 9. This CDR3 is built from 14 residues. This sample was included in a study of blood T cell repertoires in COVID-19. Study-level information: Italy, Spain and the United States were the sources of the convalescent and acute COVID-19 samples. From T cells, B-cell-depleted T cells, or PBMCs came the material, which was cDNA or gDNA.

Authors' analysis steps: From reference gene primer amplification, estimates of nucleated cell counts were derived. Measured with immunoSEQ multiplex PCR; TCRdb has only the in-frame clones, and not every one. Clone size and V and J calls were adopted from that table, with D and trimming inferred from the DNA. The table lists about 86,000 clones, over 80% of them singletons. The chain recombines TRBV2 with TRBJ1-2; 7 positions match TRBD1. The sequence was collected from an elderly woman with active or convalescent COVID-19. Sequencing was carried out using peripheral blood. CDR3 in DNA: TGTGCCAGCACCGAGACAGGGTACACCTATGGCTACACCTTC. Its protein is CASTETGYTYGYTF.